This T cell receptor (beta chain) was identified in a study of blood T cell repertoires in COVID-19. Study details: COVID-19 samples from acute and convalescent phases originated in the United States, Italy and Spain. Sample material is recorded as cDNA or gDNA derived from T cells, B-cell-depleted T cells, or PBMCs.

Germline values: CDR1 MDHEN, CDR2 SYDVKM. The V gene lost 8 bases and the J gene lost 5 bases, with 15 bases spanning the gap. The CDR3 runs to 13 residues. The authors' processing: Reference gene primers were amplified, and this amplification served to estimate nucleated cell counts. Method: immunoSEQ multiplex PCR; TCRdb's copy keeps in-frame clones and lacks some. V and J calls and clone size are those listed in that table; D and trimming were worked out from the DNA. Seen here are about 180,000 clones, around 86% observed once, and the top ten hold roughly 2.8%. The chain employs TRBV28 and TRBJ2-5; D might be TRBD1 (6 bases). The sample consisted of peripheral blood. The TCR was taken from a woman aged 25 to 39 with active or convalescent COVID-19. The CDR3 DNA reads as TGTGCCAGCGAATCACAGGGTCCGGAGACCCAGTACTTC. It codes for CASESQGPETQYF. Variable domain in full (rest from reference TRBV28 and TRBJ2-5): DVKVTQSSRYLVKRTGEKVFLECVQDMDHENMFWYRQDPGLGLRLIYFSYDVKMKEKGDIPEGYSVSREKKERFSLILESASTNQTSMYLCASESQGPETQYFGPGTRLLVL.